The 21 T cell receptor beta chains presented below share a single source sample, sequenced in a study of spatial heterogeneity in lung cancer. The time point here: sample taken at primary tumor resection. TCRdb re-derived calls from the 5' RACE reads in MiXCR, one entry per CDR3 protein. The sample gives fewer than 45,000 distinct CDR3 sequences, under 7.5% of which show up once; about 40% is in the top ten. The sample here was PBMCs, taken at surgery. All receptors derive from a female donor with early-stage non-small cell lung cancer.

This clonotype was seen repeatedly, ten times or more. The genes are TRBV28 and TRBJ2-7, with TRBD1 identical over 10 bases. This CDR3 is built from 15 residues. Per the germline V gene, CDR1 is MDHEN and CDR2 is SYDVKM. Trimming cost V 3 bases and J 2 bases; bases outside gene matches: 4. CDR3 amino acids: CASSFRTGGAYEQYF. For the CDR3, the DNA is TGTGCCAGCAGTTTCCGGACAGGGGGGGCCTACGAGCAGTACTTC.

This clonotype came up a few times. The chain couples TRBV7-2 to TRBJ2-2; 7 bases line up with TRBD2. CDR3 length equals 13 residues. V was clipped by 11 bases and J by 0 bases; unmatched bases: 3. Looked up from germline, CDR1 is SGHTA and CDR2 is FQGNSA. CDR3 region: CASGGANTGELFF. In DNA, the CDR3 is TGTGCCTCTGGGGGGGCGAACACCGGGGAGCTGTTTTTT.

Ten or more counts support this clonotype. This chain joins TRBV3-1 and TRBJ2-2, with D hard to call. The CDR3 runs to 14 residues. V gave up 4 bases and J gave up 7 bases, with 13 bases separating them. Germline CDR1 reads LGHDT; CDR2 reads YNNKEL (reference sequence). CDR3 bases: TGTGCCAGCAGCCCTTGGACCCAAGGCGGGGAGCTGTTTTTT. It specifies CASSPWTQGGELFF.

The chain couples TRBV20-1 to TRBJ2-5; 8 positions match TRBD2. V lost 8 bases to trimming and J lost 6 bases; unmatched junction nucleotides: 5. The CDR3 has 11 amino acids. From germline, CDR1 is DFQATT and CDR2 SNEGSKA (reference sequence). CDR3 in DNA: TGCAGTCGGGCGGGGGGCCAGACCCAGTACTTC. It yields the protein CSRAGGQTQYF.

This chain links TRBV7-4 with TRBJ2-7; perhaps TRBD1 as D (6 bases). CDR1 is SGHVT and CDR2 is SQSDAQ in the germline V gene. Between the trimmed V and J ends, which lost 9 bases and 5 bases, there was a span of 17 bases. The CDR3 runs to 13 residues. CDR3 bases: TGTGCCAGGAGCCACCGTAGGGGGAACGAGCAGTACTTC. Translating it yields CARSHRRGNEQYF.

This clonotype was recorded many times. The DNA for the CDR3 is TGTGCCAGCAGTTTAGGGGATCAGCCCCAGCATTTT. Its protein is CASSLGDQPQHF. V is TRBV12-3 or TRBV12-4 and J is TRBJ1-5; D call uncertain. Trimming cost V 1 base and J 5 bases, with 3 bases left between them. The CDR3 covers 12 residues.

In this sample, this clonotype turned up many times. The chain uses TRBV3-1 and TRBJ1-1; 7 nucleotides match TRBD1. The CDR3 runs 14 residues. J lost 0 bases, V lost 6 bases, and 4 bases had no gene match. Germline CDR1 LGHDT, CDR2 YNNKEL (reference sequence). CDR3 amino acids: CASSQQGLNTEAFF. CDR3 sequence (DNA): TGTGCCAGCAGTCAACAGGGGTTGAACACTGAAGCTTTCTTT.

This clonotype has ten or more counts. The chain recombines TRBV4-3 with TRBJ2-7, with unresolved D. The CDR3 loop spans 13 amino acids. Trimming removed 1 base at V and 3 bases at J, with 7 bases between. Germline CDR1 LGHNA, CDR2 YSLEER. CDR3 nucleotides: TGCGCCAGCAGCCAAGCGGTATTCTACGAGCAGTACTTC. Its translation is CASSQAVFYEQYF.

This clonotype was detected a few times. The chain uses TRBV7-9 and TRBJ1-4, with TRBD1 identical over 7 bases. The CDR3 is 14 amino acids. V lost 1 base and J lost 8; bases outside the gene matches: 4. The germline CDR1 and CDR2 sequences are SEHNR and FQNEAQ (reference sequence). The CDR3 nucleotides read TGTGCCAGCAGCTTAGGAGGGGGCGACGAAAAACTGTTTTTT. This sequence encodes CASSLGGGDEKLFF. Full variable domain (outside the CDR3, taken from reference TRBV7-9 and TRBJ1-4): DTGVSQNPRHKITKRGQNVTFRCDPISEHNRLYWYRQTLGQGPEFLTYFQNEAQLEKSRLLSDRFSAERPKGSFSTLEIQRTEQGDSAMYLCASSLGGGDEKLFFGSGTQLSVL.

This clonotype was found many times. The V call is TRBV2, the J call TRBJ2-3; weak D call: TRBD2 (6 bases). V lost 8 bases, J lost 0 bases, and 12 bases lay in between. Germline assignment: CDR1 SNHLY and CDR2 FYNNEI. The CDR3 runs 14 residues. CDR3 region: CASQTRFSTDTQYF. In DNA, the CDR3 is TGTGCCAGCCAGACTAGGTTTAGCACAGATACGCAGTATTTT. Filled out from reference TRBV2 and TRBJ2-3, the complete variable domain reads EPEVTQTPSHQVTQMGQEVILRCVPISNHLYFYWYRQILGQKVEFLVSFYNNEISEKSEIFDDQFSVERPDGSNFTLKIRSTKLEDSAMYFCASQTRFSTDTQYFGPGTRLTVL.

This clonotype was recorded many times. The CDR3 reads CATSEPGVGETQYF. DNA for the CDR3: TGTGCCACCAGTGAACCGGGGGTCGGGGAGACCCAGTACTTC. The genes are TRBV24-1 and TRBJ2-5; D might be TRBD2 (6 bases). The CDR3 extends over 14 amino acids. V dropped 4 bases and J dropped 5 bases, with 13 bases sitting between them. Germline CDR1 KGHDR, CDR2 SFDVKD.

This clonotype showed up many times. The CDR3 coding sequence is TGCAGTGCTAGGCCGGGACAGGGTGACCTCTCTGGAAACACCATATATTTT. Protein product: CSARPGQGDLSGNTIYF. This sequence joins TRBV20-1 and TRBJ1-3; TRBD1 agrees at 9 bases. The junction had 9 bases not matched to a gene; V was cut back by 3 bases and J by 0 bases. Germline V lookup: CDR1 DFQATT, CDR2 SNEGSKA (reference sequence). The CDR3 has 17 residues.

In its sample, this clonotype was seen many times. The chain couples TRBV4-1 to TRBJ1-4, with TRBD1 matching over 9 bases. V shed 4 bases and J 6 bases; nucleotides not matched to a gene: 6. Per the germline V gene, CDR1 is MGHRA and CDR2 is YSYEKL. The CDR3 runs to 15 residues. The chain's CDR3 is CASSRATGGYEKLFF. CDR3 nucleotides: TGCGCCAGCAGCCGGGCGACAGGGGGATATGAAAAACTGTTTTTT.

This clonotype occurred many times. CDR3 sequence reads: CASSSPTGENQPQHF. The CDR3 nucleotides read TGTGCCAGCAGTTCCCCGACAGGGGAAAATCAGCCCCAGCATTTT. The genes are TRBV6-2 or TRBV6-3 and TRBJ1-5; 8 bases agree with TRBD1. V was pared by 4 bases and J by 4 bases, with 6 bases of the junction left unmatched. This CDR3 has 15 amino acids. Germline V gene data show CDR1 as MNHEY and CDR2 as SVGEGT.

The J gene is TRBJ1-3, the V gene TRBV20-1, with D maybe TRBD1 (6 bases). The germline gives CDR1 DFQATT, CDR2 SNEGSKA (reference sequence). The CDR3 has 14 amino acids. Trimming took 0 bases from V and 4 from J, leaving 10 bases between them. The DNA of the CDR3 is TGCAGTGCTAGAGATATGGGGGCCGGAAACACCATATATTTT. Protein sequence: CSARDMGAGNTIYF.

In its sample, this clonotype was seen many times. The rearrangement joins TRBV24-1 to TRBJ2-1; perhaps TRBD1 as D (6 bases). The germline V gene encodes CDR1 KGHDR and CDR2 SFDVKD. Deletions cut 6 bases from V and 9 bases from J, with 17 bases between. The CDR3 is 14 amino acids. The CDR3 sequence: CATSPRGSSGEQFF. The DNA of the CDR3 is TGTGCCACCAGTCCTAGGGGGTCGAGCGGTGAGCAGTTCTTC.

This clonotype was counted many times. The genes are TRBV6-5 and TRBJ1-2; D is ambiguous. The CDR3 sequence is 13 residues long. V was pared by 2 bases and J by 2 bases, with 6 bases between. Germline lookup yields CDR1 MNHEY and CDR2 SVGAGI. CDR3 sequence: CASSYDTNYGYTF. Written as DNA, the CDR3 is TGTGCCAGCAGTTACGACACGAACTATGGCTACACCTTC.

This clonotype has at least ten counts. The chain is built from TRBV5-4 and TRBJ2-3, with D hard to call. Between the trimmed V and J ends, which lost 0 bases and 0 bases, there was a span of 11 bases. Germline V lookup: CDR1 SGHNT, CDR2 YYREEE (reference sequence). This CDR3 has 16 amino acids. The CDR3 DNA sequence: TGTGCCAGCAGCTTGGCCGAGCCAGCTAGCACAGATACGCAGTATTTT. It translates to CASSLAEPASTDTQYF.

The table lists this clonotype with many counts. For the CDR3, the DNA is TGTGCCAGCAGCTGGGGCCAGAGCGAGCAGTACTTC. It is translated as CASSWGQSEQYF. The chain recombines TRBV7-9 with TRBJ2-7; D may be TRBD1 (5 bases). From germline, CDR1 is SEHNR and CDR2 FQNEAQ (reference sequence). V dropped 4 bases and J dropped 6 bases, with 10 bases sitting between them. CDR3 size: 12 residues.

Ten or more counts support this clonotype. The chain carries TRBV30 and TRBJ1-2; a weak D match, TRBD1 (5 bases). V gave up 3 bases and J gave up 2 bases, with 10 bases separating them. This CDR3 has 13 residues. Germline lookup yields CDR1 GTSNPN and CDR2 SVGIG (reference sequence). CDR3: CAWRRGANYGYTF. DNA of the CDR3: TGTGCCTGGAGAAGGGGCGCAAACTATGGCTACACCTTC.

This clonotype came up many times. The chain uses TRBV12-3 or TRBV12-4 and TRBJ2-4; D possibly matches TRBD1 or TRBD2 (5 bases each). V was pared by 6 bases and J by 9 bases, with 15 bases between. The CDR3 spans 13 residues. The CDR3 bases are TGTGCCAGCAGGGGACGTGGGGAAAGCATTCAGTACTTC. Translation gives CASRGRGESIQYF.